A single sample is the source of the 25 T cell receptor beta chains below, sequenced in a study of blood T cells in healthy people across ages. A J-beta primer mix and a sample-barcoded 5' primer were used in a second PCR of roughly 6 to 11 cycles. TCRdb recomputed calls from the 5' RACE reads with MiXCR, one row per CDR3 protein. The sample consists of 550,000 to 700,000 distinct CDR3 sequences, 27% of them appearing once. Specimen: blood. All receptors derive from a woman aged 70 to 79 in good health.

The V and J genes are TRBV7-2 and TRBJ2-3; possible D gene TRBD1, 5 bases. V lost 1 base and J 4 bases, leaving 9 bases between the germline ends. Germline V gives CDR1 SGHTA, CDR2 FQGNSA. The CDR3 is 14 amino acids. CDR3 sequence: CASSLGGNADTQYF. CDR3 coding DNA: TGTGCCAGCAGCTTAGGGGGCAACGCAGATACGCAGTATTTT.

The chain is built from TRBV7-2 and TRBJ2-3, with D possibly TRBD1 on 5 matching bases. Germline lookup yields CDR1 SGHTA and CDR2 FQGNSA. The CDR3 spans 14 residues. Trimming took 6 bases from V and 1 from J, leaving 11 bases between them. Here the CDR3 DNA reads TGTGCCAGCAGAAGGGTAGGGGGCACAGATACGCAGTATTTT. Translating it yields CASRRVGGTDTQYF.

Notes on this clonotype: The junction and the germline gene differ at one end; a read error may be behind it. The DNA of the CDR3 is TGCAGTGTTAGAGATCCAAACTACAATGAGCAGTTCTTC. Translating it yields CSVRDPNYNEQFF. The V gene is TRBV20-1, the J gene TRBJ2-1; D is uncertain. There are 13 residues in the CDR3. The germline V gene encodes CDR1 DFQATT and CDR2 SNEGSKA (reference sequence).

This clonotype has more than one count but fewer than ten. Here the CDR3 reads CASSLGRSFYGYTF. CDR3 sequence (DNA): TGTGCCAGCAGCTTGGGCAGGAGCTTTTATGGCTACACCTTC. The chain joins TRBV11-2 to TRBJ1-2; D ambiguous. Trimming took off 3 bases at V and 5 bases at J, with 13 bases between the two ends. The germline CDR1 and CDR2 sequences are SGHAT and FQNNGV. This CDR3 contains 14 residues.

V gene TRBV12-3 or TRBV12-4 combines with J gene TRBJ1-1; D gene uncertain. The CDR3 length is 13 residues. The ends were cut back, 5 bases at V and 1 base at J, with 8 bases in the middle. The CDR3 loop reads CASSKAENTEAFF. The CDR3 nucleotides are TGTGCCAGCAGTAAAGCGGAGAACACTGAAGCTTTCTTT.

The V and J genes are TRBV29-1 and TRBJ1-2; D may be TRBD1 (6 bases). V dropped 2 bases and J dropped 6 bases, with 13 bases sitting between them. CDR1 and CDR2 from the germline V gene are SQVTM and ANQGSEA. The CDR3 runs 13 residues. CDR3 nucleotides: TGCAGCGTTGAACGACAGGAGTTCGATGGCTACACCTTC. This encodes CSVERQEFDGYTF. The variable domain in full, completed from reference TRBV29-1 and TRBJ1-2, reads SAVISQKPSRDICQRGTSLTIQCQVDSQVTMMFWYRQQPGQSLTLIATANQGSEATYESGFVIDKFPISRPNLTFSTLTVSNMSPEDSSIYLCSVERQEFDGYTFGSGTRLTVV.

CDR3 DNA: TGTGCCAGCAGCCCCGAGGCGAACAAAAACATTCAGTACTTC. It specifies CASSPEANKNIQYF. The J gene is TRBJ2-4, the V gene TRBV7-9; D remains unclear. This CDR3 region has 14 residues. In germline, CDR1 is SEHNR, CDR2 FQNEAQ (reference sequence). The V end was cut by 5 bases, the J end by 3 bases, with 11 bases between.

As regards this clonotype: Sequence at one end of the junction differs from germline and may be a read error. This chain joins TRBV6-6 and TRBJ2-7, with D perhaps given as TRBD1 or TRBD2 (5 bases each). Germline CDR1 reads MNHNY; CDR2 reads SVGAGI (reference sequence). This CDR3 spans 12 amino acids. This CDR3 is CASSGTAYEQYF. The CDR3 DNA reads as TGTGCCAGCAGCGGGACCGCCTATGAGCAGTACTTC.

The rearrangement joins TRBV3-1 to TRBJ1-1; D not resolved. Germline assignment: CDR1 LGHDT and CDR2 YNNKEL (reference sequence). CDR3 length equals 15 residues. The V end was cut by 4 bases, the J end by 8 bases, with 20 bases between. CDR3 region: CASSPQQYSRREAFF. The CDR3 bases are TGTGCCAGCAGCCCCCAACAGTATTCTAGAAGGGAAGCTTTCTTT. Complete variable domain (other parts from reference TRBV3-1 and TRBJ1-1): DTAVSQTPKYLVTQMGNDKSIKCEQNLGHDTMYWYKQDSKKFLKIMFSYNNKELIINETVPNRFSPKSPDKAHLNLHINSLELGDSAVYFCASSPQQYSRREAFFGQGTRLTVV.

This chain connects TRBV4-2 to TRBJ2-1; TRBD2 agrees at 11 bases. The CDR3 runs 16 residues. The junction had 7 bases not matched to a gene; V was cut back by 0 bases and J by 9 bases. Germline V gene lookup returns CDR1 LGHNA and CDR2 YNFKEQ. In DNA form, the CDR3 reads TGTGCCAGCAGCCAAGATGTAGCGGGAGGGCCGGCTGAGCAGTTCTTC. Translation: CASSQDVAGGPAEQFF.

The genes are TRBV6-6 and TRBJ2-4; possibly TRBD1 for D (5 bases). CDR1 is MNHNY, CDR2 SVGAGI, per germline (reference sequence). V gave up 6 bases and J gave up 3 bases, with 18 bases separating them. The CDR3 is 16 residues long. The CDR3 DNA reads as TGTGCCAGCAGACCTCAGGGTGGTCATGTCAAAAACATTCAGTACTTC. Amino acids: CASRPQGGHVKNIQYF.

This clonotype turned up a few times. The genes are TRBV27 and TRBJ2-7; 10 nucleotides align to TRBD2. The germline gives CDR1 MNHEY, CDR2 SMNVEV (reference sequence). The junction had 9 bases not matched to a gene; V was cut back by 6 bases and J by 4 bases. This CDR3 contains 15 residues. The CDR3, as DNA: TGTGCCAGCAGCCATCGGCCTAGCGGGGGTTACGAGCAGTACTTC. Translation gives CASSHRPSGGYEQYF.

This CDR3 reads CASSLSGLSNQPQHF. In DNA, the CDR3 is TGTGCCAGCAGCTTATCGGGCCTTAGCAATCAGCCCCAGCATTTT. V gene TRBV7-2 combines with J gene TRBJ1-5, with D unresolved. V was trimmed by 2 bases and J by 0 bases, leaving 8 bases between them. Germline values: CDR1 SGHTA, CDR2 FQGNSA. The CDR3 totals 15 residues.

Many counts were recorded for this clonotype. The V and J genes are TRBV5-1 and TRBJ2-4; 8 bases fit TRBD1. The germline V gene encodes CDR1 SGHRS and CDR2 YFSETQ. The CDR3 consists of 15 residues. After removal of 4 bases from V and 8 bases from J, the junction contained 11 bases not matched to a gene. This CDR3 is CASSPGTGGGYIQYF. The CDR3, as DNA: TGCGCCAGCAGCCCCGGGACAGGTGGAGGGTACATTCAGTACTTC.

The chain joins TRBV12-3 or TRBV12-4 to TRBJ1-4; D gene ambiguous. The CDR3 covers 11 residues. V gave up 2 bases and J gave up 16 bases, with 11 bases separating them. The CDR3 is CASSLTELGFF. As DNA, the CDR3 is TGTGCCAGCAGTTTAACAGAACTAGGGTTTTTT.

J is TRBJ2-4 and V is TRBV6-5, with D uncertain. Germline CDR1 reads MNHEY; CDR2 reads SVGAGI. V dropped 6 bases and J dropped 1 base, with 13 bases sitting between them. The CDR3 is made up of 15 amino acids. The chain's CDR3 is CASSPAGTAKNIQYF. For the CDR3, the DNA is TGTGCCAGCAGCCCAGCAGGAACGGCCAAAAACATTCAGTACTTC.

The chain employs TRBV7-3 and TRBJ2-1, with D perhaps being TRBD1 or TRBD2 (6 bases each). V lost 2 bases to trimming and J lost 5 bases, with 13 bases between them. The germline CDR1 and CDR2 sequences are SGHTA and FQGTGA. This CDR3 contains 15 residues. The CDR3, as DNA: TGTGCCAGCAGCTTATACCCGGGGGCCCACAATGAGCAGTTCTTC. Encoded protein: CASSLYPGAHNEQFF. Drawing the rest from reference TRBV7-3 and TRBJ2-1, the complete variable domain is GAGVSQTPSNKVTEKGKYVELRCDPISGHTALYWYRQSLGQGPEFLIYFQGTGAADDSGLPNDRFFAVRPEGSVSTLKIQRTERGDSAVYLCASSLYPGAHNEQFFGPGTRLTVL.

The V call is TRBV4-2, the J call TRBJ2-2; 11 nucleotides line up with TRBD2. CDR1 is LGHNA, CDR2 YNFKEQ, per germline. The CDR3 length is 16 residues. Trimming took 5 bases from V and 4 from J; bases not matched to a gene: 6. The CDR3 DNA reads TGTGCCAGCAGCAAAATAGCGGGGGGGATCACCGGGGAGCTGTTTTTT. Translated: CASSKIAGGITGELFF.

The sample holds many counts of this clonotype. The chain recombines TRBV20-1 with TRBJ2-2; TRBD2 agrees at 8 bases. CDR3 length: 14 amino acids. Germline lookup yields CDR1 DFQATT and CDR2 SNEGSKA (reference sequence). V lost 6 bases, J lost 4 bases, and 7 bases stayed unmatched. The CDR3 protein is CSASAGAITGELFF. For the CDR3, the DNA is TGCAGTGCATCAGCGGGGGCCATCACCGGGGAGCTGTTTTTT.

This clonotype was detected only a few times. The chain couples TRBV4-3 to TRBJ2-5; D unclear. The germline V gene encodes CDR1 LGHNA and CDR2 YSLEER. V lost 0 bases and J lost 5, with 13 bases in between. The CDR3 covers 15 residues. This CDR3 is CASSQDRGVLETQYF. For the CDR3, the DNA is TGCGCCAGCAGCCAAGATCGAGGAGTCCTCGAGACCCAGTACTTC.

This clonotype occurred many times. CDR3 bases: TGTGCCAGCAGCTCACGCGCCGGGACATCATTACAGACCCAGTACTTC. Translation gives CASSSRAGTSLQTQYF. The gene calls are TRBV7-9 and TRBJ2-5; possibly TRBD1 for D (6 bases). V was pared by 4 bases and J by 6 bases, with 21 bases between. In germline, CDR1 is SEHNR, CDR2 FQNEAQ (reference sequence). The CDR3 contains 16 residues.

This clonotype was detected many times. This chain joins TRBV7-2 and TRBJ1-5, with TRBD1 identical over 7 bases. V shed 6 bases and J 4 bases; nucleotides not matched to a gene: 3. The CDR3 is made up of 13 amino acids. Germline CDR1 and CDR2: SGHTA and FQGNSA. CDR3 region: CASSRDRNQPQHF. CDR3 nucleotides: TGTGCCAGCAGTCGGGACAGAAATCAGCCCCAGCATTTT.

At least ten counts were recorded for this clonotype. The chain recombines TRBV7-2 with TRBJ2-5; D gene unclear. V lost 2 bases and J 5 bases, leaving 3 bases between the germline ends. This CDR3 region has 11 residues. CDR1 SGHTA and CDR2 FQGNSA come from the germline V gene. The CDR3 protein is CASSLMETQYF. Written as DNA, the CDR3 is TGTGCCAGCAGCTTAATGGAGACCCAGTACTTC.

This clonotype was counted between two and nine times. The rearrangement uses TRBV3-1 and TRBJ1-6, with D maybe TRBD1 (5 bases). This CDR3 is 16 amino acids long. Germline assignment: CDR1 LGHDT and CDR2 YNNKEL (reference sequence). The ends were cut back, 7 bases at V and 0 bases at J, with 13 bases in the middle. CDR3 sequence reads: CASKGAVSSYNSPLHF. As DNA, the CDR3 is TGTGCCAGCAAAGGGGCCGTGAGCTCCTATAATTCACCCCTCCACTTT. The full variable domain, in which reference TRBV3-1 and TRBJ1-6 provide the parts outside the CDR3, is DTAVSQTPKYLVTQMGNDKSIKCEQNLGHDTMYWYKQDSKKFLKIMFSYNNKELIINETVPNRFSPKSPDKAHLNLHINSLELGDSAVYFCASKGAVSSYNSPLHFGNGTRLTVT.

V is TRBV10-3 and J is TRBJ2-3, with 8 positions matching TRBD2. CDR3 length: 16 amino acids. V dropped 3 bases and J dropped 7; count of bases not matched to a gene: 12. Germline V gene data show CDR1 as ENHRY and CDR2 as SYGVKD. CDR3 in amino acids: CAISEGSGTSGYTQYF. CDR3 in DNA: TGTGCCATCAGTGAAGGGTCCGGGACTAGTGGGTATACGCAGTATTTT.